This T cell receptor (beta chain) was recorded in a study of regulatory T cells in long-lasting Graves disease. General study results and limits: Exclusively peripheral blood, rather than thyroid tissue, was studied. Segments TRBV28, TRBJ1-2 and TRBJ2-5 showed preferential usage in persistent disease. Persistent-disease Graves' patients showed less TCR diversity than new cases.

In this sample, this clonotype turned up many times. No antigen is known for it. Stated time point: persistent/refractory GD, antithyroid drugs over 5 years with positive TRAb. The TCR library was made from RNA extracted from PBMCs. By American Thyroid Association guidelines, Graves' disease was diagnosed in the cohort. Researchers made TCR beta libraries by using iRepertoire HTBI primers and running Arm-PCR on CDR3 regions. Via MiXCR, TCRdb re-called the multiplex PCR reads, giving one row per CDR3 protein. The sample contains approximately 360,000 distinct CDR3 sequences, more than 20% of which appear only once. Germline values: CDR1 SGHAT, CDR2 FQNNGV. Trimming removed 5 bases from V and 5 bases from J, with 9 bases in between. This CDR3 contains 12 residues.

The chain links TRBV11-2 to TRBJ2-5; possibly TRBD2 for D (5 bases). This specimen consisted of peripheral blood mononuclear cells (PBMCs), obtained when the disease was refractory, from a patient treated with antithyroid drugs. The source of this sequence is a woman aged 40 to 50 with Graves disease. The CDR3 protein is CASSQQRETQYF. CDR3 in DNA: TGTGCCAGCAGCCAACAGCGGGAGACCCAGTACTTC.